The next 12 T cell receptor beta chains were all read from a single sample in a study of cytomegalovirus exposure and HLA in healthy donors. The PCR employed 60 Vbeta primers together with 13 Jbeta primers. TCRdb's copy holds only in-frame clones and misses some; the assay was immunoSEQ multiplex PCR. The sample lists 130,000 or so clones; 75% were seen once. The sequenced material came from PBMCs. The receptors shown here come from a middle-aged man in good health and CMV-seronegative.

V gene TRBV2 combines with J gene TRBJ1-5; D uncertain. V lost 6 bases, J lost 9 bases, and 15 bases lay in between. The CDR3 has 13 amino acids. CDR1 and CDR2 from the germline V gene are SNHLY and FYNNEI. In DNA form, the CDR3 reads TGTGCCAGCAGGGAGACCTACTTTTGGCCCCAGCATTTT. It codes for CASRETYFWPQHF.

The chain combines TRBV5-4 with TRBJ2-7; D may be TRBD1 (6 bases). Between the trimmed V and J ends, which lost 4 bases and 3 bases, there was a span of 14 bases. Germline V CDR1 and CDR2: SGHNT, YYREEE (reference sequence). The CDR3 has 14 residues. The CDR3 protein is CASSNPDRLYEQYF. The DNA of the CDR3 is TGTGCCAGCAGCAACCCGGACAGACTCTACGAGCAGTACTTC.

This clone was seen a handful of times. This chain connects TRBV30 to TRBJ2-7; D perhaps matches TRBD2 (5 bases). V gave up 2 bases and J gave up 3 bases, with 11 bases separating them. Looked up from germline, CDR1 is GTSNPN and CDR2 is SVGIG (reference sequence). The CDR3 is made up of 13 amino acids. CDR3 amino acids: CAWSRGLVYEQYF. CDR3 bases: TGTGCCTGGAGTCGAGGACTGGTCTACGAGCAGTACTTC.

This clone was seen once. The chain combines TRBV6-5 with TRBJ2-3; D may be TRBD2 (6 bases). Germline CDR1 reads MNHEY; CDR2 reads SVGAGI. The CDR3 sequence is 15 residues long. V was trimmed by 6 bases and J by 11 bases, leaving 24 bases between them. The chain's CDR3 is CASRGGGAAKGKQYF. The CDR3 nucleotides are TGTGCCAGCAGAGGTGGAGGGGCGGCCAAGGGGAAGCAGTATTTT.

This CDR3 reads CASSFGTGSGNTIYF. CDR3 nucleotides: TGTGCCAGCAGCTTTGGGACAGGCTCTGGAAACACCATATATTTT. The rearrangement links TRBV5-6 to TRBJ1-3; 8 bases are shared with TRBD1. Germline V gene data show CDR1 as SGHDT and CDR2 as YYEEEE. The CDR3 has 15 amino acids. The ends lost 2 bases at V and 0 bases at J; junction bases unmatched: 1.

The chain's CDR3 is CASSVDWGRENIQYF. Written as DNA, the CDR3 is TGTGCCAGCAGCGTAGATTGGGGGCGCGAAAACATTCAGTACTTC. This chain links TRBV9 with TRBJ2-4, with TRBD1 as a possible D gene (6 bases). The germline V gene has CDR1 SGDLS and CDR2 YYNGEE. This CDR3 contains 15 residues. V lost 0 bases and J lost 5, with 12 bases in between. The full variable domain, its missing parts supplied by reference TRBV9 and TRBJ2-4, is DSGVTQTPKHLITATGQRVTLRCSPRSGDLSVYWYQQSLDQGLQFLIQYYNGEERAKGNILERFSAQQFPDLHSELNLSSLELGDSALYFCASSVDWGRENIQYFGAGTRLSVL.

The genes are TRBV7-9 and TRBJ2-3; 10 bases fit TRBD2. CDR3 length: 19 amino acids. Germline V gene sequence: CDR1 SEHNR, CDR2 FQNEAQ (reference sequence). V gave up 4 bases and J gave up 5 bases; unmatched junction bases: 18. CDR3: CASSSALERGGVYRDTQYF. Written as DNA, the CDR3 is TGTGCCAGCAGCTCAGCTTTGGAGCGGGGGGGCGTTTACCGAGATACGCAGTATTTT.

CDR3 DNA: TGTGCCAGCAATTGGGGGGGCACTGAAGCTTTCTTT. Residues: CASNWGGTEAFF. This chain joins TRBV6-1 and TRBJ1-1; a weak D match, TRBD1 (5 bases). CDR1 MNHNS and CDR2 SASEGT come from the germline V gene. Deletions cut 7 bases from V and 4 bases from J, with 10 bases between. CDR3 length: 12 amino acids.

The genes are TRBV7-3 and TRBJ2-2, with 11 bases aligning to TRBD1. The CDR3 has 16 amino acids. V lost 5 bases and J lost 6; bases outside the gene matches: 8. CDR1 SGHTA and CDR2 FQGTGA come from the germline V gene. The CDR3 DNA is TGTGCCAGCAGCCCTCTTGGACAGGGGGCGCCCGGGGAGCTGTTTTTT. It specifies CASSPLGQGAPGELFF. The variable domain in full, completed from reference TRBV7-3 and TRBJ2-2, reads GAGVSQTPSNKVTEKGKYVELRCDPISGHTALYWYRQSLGQGPEFLIYFQGTGAADDSGLPNDRFFAVRPEGSVSTLKIQRTERGDSAVYLCASSPLGQGAPGELFFGEGSRLTVL.

The rearrangement joins TRBV4-3 to TRBJ2-1; 14 nucleotides match TRBD2. The CDR3 consists of 20 residues. CDR1 is LGHNA, CDR2 YSLEER, per germline. V shed 3 bases, J shed 0 bases, and the junction held 10 bases outside the gene matches. CDR3 nucleotide sequence: TGCGCCAGCAGCCAGGGGGAGACTAGCGGGGGGGTGAGCTCCTACAATGAGCAGTTCTTC. Its protein product is CASSQGETSGGVSSYNEQFF.

The chain combines TRBV13 with TRBJ2-7; TRBD2 might be the D (6 bases). Germline CDR1 is PRHDT and CDR2 is FYEKMQ (reference sequence). V gave up 5 bases and J gave up 0 bases, with 17 bases separating them. The CDR3 spans 16 residues. The CDR3 loop reads CASSPGRGAVSYEQYF. The CDR3 nucleotides are TGTGCCAGCAGCCCCGGCCGCGGGGCGGTCTCCTACGAGCAGTACTTC.

The genes are TRBV7-6 and TRBJ2-2, with TRBD1 matching 7 bases. The trim removed 5 bases at V and 3 bases at J, leaving 3 bases unmatched. The CDR3 has 14 residues. Germline CDR1 and CDR2: SGHVS and FNYEAQ. CDR3 sequence (DNA): TGTGCCAGCAGCACAGACAGGGACACCGGGGAGCTGTTTTTT. Amino acid sequence: CASSTDRDTGELFF.